This T cell receptor beta chain was recorded in a study of CD8 T cells in Susac syndrome. The CDR3 has 17 residues. CDR1 and CDR2 (germline): MGHDK, SYGVNS. Trimming took 5 bases from V and 0 from J; bases not matched to a gene: 7. TCR beta sequencing was performed on blood CD8+ and CD4+ T cells. FACS was used to enrich TEMRA cells, whereas the CD8+ and CD4+ T cells were obtained by negative isolation. After extraction with the RNeasy kit, about 0.45 to 1 ug of the RNA was reverse transcribed using random hexamers. A single record per CDR3 protein comes from TCRdb applying MiXCR to the immunoSEQ multiplex PCR reads. The sample contains around 130,000 distinct CDR3 sequences, roughly 95% of which appear only once.

The chain employs TRBV25-1 and TRBJ2-6, with TRBD1 identical over 7 bases. The sequence was obtained from a human donor with multiple sclerosis. The specimen was CD4+ T cells from PBMCs. Written as DNA, the CDR3 is TGTGCCAGCAGTAAACCGGGACAGCTCTCTGGGGCCAACGTCCTGACTTTC. This gives the protein CASSKPGQLSGANVLTF.